The 13 T cell receptor beta chains given below trace back to one sample, sequenced in a study of OX40 agonist ivuxolimab in advanced cancers. Clones were read by immunoSEQ multiplex PCR, and TCRdb kept only the in-frame ones, dropping some. The sample holds some 80,000 clones, about 81% seen once. This sample comprised CD4+ or CD8+ T cells sorted from blood, obtained in a trial of the OX40 agonist ivuxolimab. These receptors came from an adult with an advanced solid tumor such as melanoma, head and neck, liver or kidney cancer.

The chain links TRBV7-8 to TRBJ2-1, with 7 nucleotides matching TRBD2. This CDR3 has 14 residues. V shed 1 base and J 7 bases; nucleotides not matched to a gene: 4. Germline V gives CDR1 SGHVS, CDR2 FQNEAQ. The CDR3 loop reads CASSLDLAANEQFF. The CDR3 DNA sequence: TGTGCCAGCAGCTTAGACCTAGCGGCGAATGAGCAGTTCTTC.

This clone was detected once. The rearrangement joins TRBV18 to TRBJ1-4; D not certain. The V gene's germline CDR1 is KGHSH and CDR2 LQKENI. V was shortened by 3 bases and J by 8 bases, with 13 bases between the two germline ends. The length of the CDR3 is 14 residues. For the CDR3, the DNA is TGTGCCAGCTCACCCGTGAAGGGAGTAGAAAAACTGTTTTTT. Protein: CASSPVKGVEKLFF.

This clone occurred a few times. V is TRBV9 and J is TRBJ1-1; maybe TRBD1 (5 bases). V was clipped by 0 bases and J by 1 base, with 10 bases between them. The CDR3 covers 15 residues. CDR1 is SGDLS and CDR2 is YYNGEE in the germline V gene. CDR3 residues: CASSVGGTANTEAFF. CDR3 bases: TGTGCCAGCAGCGTAGGAGGGACGGCGAACACTGAAGCTTTCTTT.

This clone occurred a few times. The gene calls are TRBV5-4 and TRBJ2-7, with 11 bases lining up with TRBD2. This CDR3 region has 15 residues. J gave up 4 bases and V 0 bases, and 3 bases lay outside the gene matches. The V gene's germline CDR1 is SGHNT and CDR2 YYREEE (reference sequence). CDR3 nucleotide sequence: TGTGCCAGCAGCTTGGTGACTAGCGGGGCTTACGAGCAGTACTTC. Translating gives CASSLVTSGAYEQYF. The variable domain in full, completed from reference TRBV5-4 and TRBJ2-7, reads ETGVTQSPTHLIKTRGQQVTLRCSSQSGHNTVSWYQQALGQGPQFIFQYYREEENGRGNFPPRFSGLQFPNYSSELNVNALELDDSALYLCASSLVTSGAYEQYFGPGTRLTVT.

This chain links TRBV9 with TRBJ2-7; D possibly corresponds to TRBD1 (6 bases). There are 12 residues in the CDR3. Between the trimmed V and J ends, which lost 5 bases and 3 bases, there was a span of 9 bases. The germline gives CDR1 SGDLS, CDR2 YYNGEE. This CDR3 is CASSSQGYEQYF. The CDR3 region has the DNA TGTGCCAGCAGTTCACAGGGCTACGAGCAGTACTTC.

The chain joins TRBV10-3 to TRBJ1-1; TRBD1 matches at 7 bases. The CDR3 spans 14 residues. After removal of 3 bases from V and 5 bases from J, the junction contained 6 bases not matched to a gene. Per the germline V gene, CDR1 is ENHRY and CDR2 is SYGVKD. CDR3 region: CAISEEGGATEAFF. The CDR3, as DNA: TGTGCCATCAGTGAAGAAGGGGGCGCGACTGAAGCTTTCTTT.

A remark on this clone: A read error may produce the germline difference seen at one junction end. CDR3 amino acids: CATGRGHGYEQYF. CDR3 coding DNA: TGTGCCACCGGCAGGGGGCACGGGTACGAGCAGTACTTC. V gene TRBV15 combines with J gene TRBJ2-7; 8 bases are shared with TRBD1. Germline CDR1 reads LNHNV; CDR2 reads YYDKDF (reference sequence). The CDR3 contains 13 residues.

The V and J genes are TRBV2 and TRBJ2-5, with 7 nucleotides matching TRBD1. The CDR3 covers 13 residues. CDR1 and CDR2 (germline): SNHLY, FYNNEI. V trimming: 5 bases; J trimming: 5 bases; junction bases outside the gene matches: 5. The CDR3 spells CASSPDRVETQYF. In nucleotides, the CDR3 is TGTGCCAGCAGTCCTGACAGGGTTGAGACCCAGTACTTC. Variable domain in full (rest from reference TRBV2 and TRBJ2-5): EPEVTQTPSHQVTQMGQEVILRCVPISNHLYFYWYRQILGQKVEFLVSFYNNEISEKSEIFDDQFSVERPDGSNFTLKIRSTKLEDSAMYFCASSPDRVETQYFGPGTRLLVL.

The J gene is TRBJ1-1, the V gene TRBV30; D perhaps matches TRBD1 (6 bases). V lost 3 bases and J 0 bases, leaving 11 bases between the germline ends. Germline assignment: CDR1 GTSNPN and CDR2 SVGIG (reference sequence). The CDR3 totals 14 residues. Here the CDR3 DNA reads TGTGCCTGGAGCGGGGGGACACTGAACACTGAAGCTTTCTTT. It yields the protein CAWSGGTLNTEAFF.

This rearrangement joins TRBV28 to TRBJ2-7; 10 bases align to TRBD2. The V gene's germline CDR1 is MDHEN and CDR2 SYDVKM. The CDR3 extends over 16 amino acids. Germline trimming cut 10 bases from V and 1 base from J; bases unmatched to any gene: 13. The CDR3 region has the DNA TGTGCCACCCAAAGCGGGAGGGCCAAATTTTCCTACGAGCAGTACTTC. Amino acids: CATQSGRAKFSYEQYF.

The chain combines TRBV6-1 with TRBJ2-2, with 12 bases matching TRBD2. The CDR3 runs 19 residues. Germline V gene sequence: CDR1 MNHNS, CDR2 SASEGT. J was trimmed by 5 bases and V by 2 bases; bases with no gene match: 12. For the CDR3, the DNA is TGTGCCAGCAGTGAATCAAAACGACTAGCGGGAGTAGGGACCGGGGAGCTGTTTTTT. It is translated as CASSESKRLAGVGTGELFF.

This chain joins TRBV13 and TRBJ2-3; D unclear. The V gene's germline CDR1 is PRHDT and CDR2 FYEKMQ (reference sequence). Between the trimmed V and J ends, which lost 3 bases and 0 bases, there was a span of 1 base. The length of the CDR3 is 12 residues. CDR3 sequence: CASSFSTDTQYF. CDR3 nucleotides: TGTGCCAGCAGCTTTAGCACAGATACGCAGTATTTT.

This clone was counted only a few times. The chain has TRBV9 and TRBJ2-7; 7 bases are a match to TRBD2. The CDR3 spans 15 residues. CDR1 is SGDLS, CDR2 YYNGEE, per germline. Trimming at V came to 1 base and at J to 6 bases, leaving 10 bases not matched to a gene. This CDR3 is CASSVWGGAGLEQYF. In DNA, the CDR3 is TGTGCCAGCAGCGTATGGGGGGGAGCAGGGCTCGAGCAGTACTTC.